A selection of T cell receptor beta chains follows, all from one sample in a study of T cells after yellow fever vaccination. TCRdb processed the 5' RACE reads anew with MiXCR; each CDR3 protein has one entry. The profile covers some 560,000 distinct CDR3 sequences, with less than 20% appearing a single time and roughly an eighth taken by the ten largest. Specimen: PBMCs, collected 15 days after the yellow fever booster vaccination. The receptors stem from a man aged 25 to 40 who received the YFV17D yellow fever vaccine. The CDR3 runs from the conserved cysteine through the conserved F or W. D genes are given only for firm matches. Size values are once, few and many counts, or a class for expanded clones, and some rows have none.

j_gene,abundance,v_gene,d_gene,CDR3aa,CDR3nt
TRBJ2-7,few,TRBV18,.,CASSHSAGSYEQYF,TGTGCCAGCTCTCATTCAGCGGGCTCCTACGAGCAGTACTTC
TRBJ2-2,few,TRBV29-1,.,CSVEAKVTGELFF,TGCAGCGTTGAAGCCAAGGTGACCGGGGAGCTGTTTTTT
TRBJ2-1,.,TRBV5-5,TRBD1,CASSLRPDRGLYEQFF,TGTGCCAGCAGCTTGCGGCCCGACAGGGGGCTCTATGAGCAGTTCTTC
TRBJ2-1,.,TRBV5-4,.,CASSLDRNNEQFF,TGTGCCAGCAGCCTGGACAGAAACAATGAGCAGTTCTTC
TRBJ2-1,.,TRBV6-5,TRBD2,CASRLAGEQFF,TGTGCCAGTCGTCTAGCGGGGGAGCAGTTCTTC
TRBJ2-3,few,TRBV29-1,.,CSAEWGGADTQYF,TGCAGCGCGGAGTGGGGTGGTGCAGATACGCAGTATTTT
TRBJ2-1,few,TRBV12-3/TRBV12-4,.,CASSSQDMTRQFF,TGTGCCAGCAGCTCGCAGGACATGACTAGACAGTTCTTC
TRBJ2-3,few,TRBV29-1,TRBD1,CSVGKDRRTDTQYF,TGCAGCGTTGGCAAGGACAGGCGCACAGATACGCAGTATTTT
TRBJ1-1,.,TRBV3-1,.,CASSQDVIGREAFF,TGTGCCAGCAGCCAAGATGTGATAGGCAGAGAAGCTTTCTTT
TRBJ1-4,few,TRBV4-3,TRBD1,CASSQDVPGQGAEKLFF,TGCGCCAGCAGCCAAGACGTACCTGGACAGGGGGCTGAAAAACTGTTTTTT
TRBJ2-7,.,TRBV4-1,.,CASSHPGNSYEQYF,TGCGCCAGCAGCCATCCAGGGAACTCCTACGAGCAGTACTTC
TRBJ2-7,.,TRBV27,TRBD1,CASNRGRDRPYEQYF,TGTGCCAGCAACCGGGGACGGGACAGACCCTACGAGCAGTACTTC
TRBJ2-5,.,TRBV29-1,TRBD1,CSADITGVGETQYF,TGCAGCGCTGACATCACAGGGGTCGGGGAGACCCAGTACTTC
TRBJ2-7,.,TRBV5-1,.,CASSLGPSVNTMQYF,TGCGCCAGCAGCTTGGGGCCTAGCGTTAATACGATGCAGTACTTC
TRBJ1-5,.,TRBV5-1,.,CASSLAGDINQPQHF,TGCGCCAGCAGCTTGGCCGGGGACATTAATCAGCCCCAGCATTTT
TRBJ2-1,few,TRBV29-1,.,CSVDGRGPEQFF,TGCAGCGTTGACGGACGGGGTCCTGAGCAGTTCTTC
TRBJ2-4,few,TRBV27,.,CASSLSGLGNQYF,TGTGCCAGCAGTTTATCAGGGTTGGGGAACCAGTACTTC
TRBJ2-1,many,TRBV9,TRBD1,CASSHPGGQGYNEQFF,TGTGCCAGCAGCCACCCCGGGGGACAGGGGTACAATGAGCAGTTCTTC
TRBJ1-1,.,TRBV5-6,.,CASSLLGADTEAFF,TGTGCCAGCAGCTTATTGGGGGCTGACACTGAAGCTTTCTTT